This T cell receptor (beta chain) was sequenced for a study of molecular identifiers for immune sequencing clone quantification. Germline lookup yields CDR1 MNHEY and CDR2 SVGEGT. The CDR3 extends over 21 amino acids. Trimming shortened V by 0 bases and J by 0 bases, and 27 bases separated the two germline ends. One entry per CDR3 protein results from TCRdb running MiXCR on the PCR reads. The data show about 640,000 distinct CDR3 sequences, about 20% seen once. This clonotype occurred many times. The TCR sequence derives from a human donor in good health. Some libraries in this study had Jurkat cell RNA spiked in. The chain links TRBV6-2 or TRBV6-3 to TRBJ2-7, with TRBD1 as a possible D gene (6 bases). Material for sequencing was naive CD8+ T cells from blood, with Jurkat cell RNA spiked in. This sample's subset: FACS-sorted CD8+CD4-CCR7+CD45RA+ naive T cells. In DNA, the CDR3 is TGTGCCAGCAGTTACTCGAAATCTGATCGGACAGAACCTTACGACTCCTACGAGCAGTACTTC. This codes for CASSYSKSDRTEPYDSYEQYF.